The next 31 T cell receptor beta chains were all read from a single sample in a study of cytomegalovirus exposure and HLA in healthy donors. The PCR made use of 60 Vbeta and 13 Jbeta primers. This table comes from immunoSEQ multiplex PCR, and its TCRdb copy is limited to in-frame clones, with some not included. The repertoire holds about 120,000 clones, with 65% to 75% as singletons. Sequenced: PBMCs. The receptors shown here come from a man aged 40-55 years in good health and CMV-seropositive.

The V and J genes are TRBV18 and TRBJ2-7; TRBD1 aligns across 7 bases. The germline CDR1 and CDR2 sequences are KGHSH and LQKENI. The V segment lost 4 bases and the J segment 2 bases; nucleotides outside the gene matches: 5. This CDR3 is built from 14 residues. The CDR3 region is CASSQGAGTYEQYF. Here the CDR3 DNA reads TGTGCCAGCTCACAGGGGGCTGGGACCTACGAGCAGTACTTC.

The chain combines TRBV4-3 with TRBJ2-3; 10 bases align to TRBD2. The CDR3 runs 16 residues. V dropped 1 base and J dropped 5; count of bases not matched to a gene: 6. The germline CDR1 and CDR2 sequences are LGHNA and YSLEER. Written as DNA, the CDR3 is TGCGCCAGCAGCCAAGGGACTAGCGGTGAGGTAGATACGCAGTATTTT. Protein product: CASSQGTSGEVDTQYF.

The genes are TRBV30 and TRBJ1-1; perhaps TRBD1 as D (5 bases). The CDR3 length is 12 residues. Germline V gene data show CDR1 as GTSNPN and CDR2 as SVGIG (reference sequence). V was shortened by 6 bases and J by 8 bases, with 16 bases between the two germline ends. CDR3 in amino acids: CACQGGGLEAFF. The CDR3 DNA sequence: TGTGCCTGTCAGGGCGGGGGTTTAGAAGCTTTCTTT.

For the CDR3, the DNA is TGTGCCAGTAGTATCCGGGGATACGGCTACACCTTC. Translating gives CASSIRGYGYTF. J is TRBJ1-2 and V is TRBV19; D not certain. There are 12 residues in the CDR3. Germline CDR1 LNHDA, CDR2 SQIVND (reference sequence). V lost 3 bases, J lost 8 bases, and 10 bases lay in between.

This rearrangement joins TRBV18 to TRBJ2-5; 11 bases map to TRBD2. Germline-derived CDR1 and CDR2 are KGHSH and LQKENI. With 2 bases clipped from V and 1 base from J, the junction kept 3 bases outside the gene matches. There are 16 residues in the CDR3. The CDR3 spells CASSPGLAGLQETQYF. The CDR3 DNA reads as TGTGCCAGCTCACCAGGACTAGCGGGCCTCCAAGAGACCCAGTACTTC.

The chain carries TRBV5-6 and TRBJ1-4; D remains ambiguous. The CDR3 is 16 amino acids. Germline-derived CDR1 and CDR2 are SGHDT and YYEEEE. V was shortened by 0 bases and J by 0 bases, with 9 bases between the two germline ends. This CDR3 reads CASSLGLFATNEKLFF. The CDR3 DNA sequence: TGTGCCAGCAGCTTGGGACTTTTTGCAACTAATGAAAAACTGTTTTTT.

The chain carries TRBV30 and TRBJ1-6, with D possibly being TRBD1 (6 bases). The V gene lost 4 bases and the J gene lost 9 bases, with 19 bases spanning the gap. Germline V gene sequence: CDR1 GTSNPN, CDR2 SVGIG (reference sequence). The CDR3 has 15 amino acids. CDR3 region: CAWTRTGGATSPLHF. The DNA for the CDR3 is TGTGCCTGGACCCGGACCGGGGGGGCTACTTCACCCCTCCACTTT.

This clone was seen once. CDR3 region: CASSIRQGGGSGELFF. In DNA form, the CDR3 reads TGTGCCAGTAGTATTAGACAGGGAGGTGGAAGCGGGGAGCTGTTTTTT. This chain connects TRBV19 to TRBJ2-2, with D possibly TRBD1 on 7 matching bases. V dropped 3 bases and J dropped 7 bases, with 18 bases sitting between them. The CDR3 is 16 residues long. CDR1 is LNHDA and CDR2 is SQIVND in the germline V gene (reference sequence). Full variable domain (remainder filled in from reference TRBV19 and TRBJ2-2): DGGITQSPKYLFRKEGQNVTLSCEQNLNHDAMYWYRQDPGQGLRLIYYSQIVNDFQKGDIAEGYSVSREKKESFPLTVTSAQKNPTAFYLCASSIRQGGGSGELFFGEGSRLTVL.

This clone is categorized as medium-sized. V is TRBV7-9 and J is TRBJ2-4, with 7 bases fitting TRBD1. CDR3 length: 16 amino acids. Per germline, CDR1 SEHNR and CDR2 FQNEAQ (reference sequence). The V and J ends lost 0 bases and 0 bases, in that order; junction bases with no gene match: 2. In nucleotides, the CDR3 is TGTGCCAGCAGCTTAGCTACAGGGGTAGCCAAAAACATTCAGTACTTC. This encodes CASSLATGVAKNIQYF. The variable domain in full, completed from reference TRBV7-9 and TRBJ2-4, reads DTGVSQNPRHKITKRGQNVTFRCDPISEHNRLYWYRQTLGQGPEFLTYFQNEAQLEKSRLLSDRFSAERPKGSFSTLEIQRTEQGDSAMYLCASSLATGVAKNIQYFGAGTRLSVL.

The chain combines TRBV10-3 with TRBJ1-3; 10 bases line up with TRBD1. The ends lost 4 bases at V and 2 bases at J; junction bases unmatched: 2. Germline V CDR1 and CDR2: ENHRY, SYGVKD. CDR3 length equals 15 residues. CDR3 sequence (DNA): TGTGCCATCAGTGCCGGGACAGGGGCTGGAAACACCATATATTTT. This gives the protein CAISAGTGAGNTIYF.

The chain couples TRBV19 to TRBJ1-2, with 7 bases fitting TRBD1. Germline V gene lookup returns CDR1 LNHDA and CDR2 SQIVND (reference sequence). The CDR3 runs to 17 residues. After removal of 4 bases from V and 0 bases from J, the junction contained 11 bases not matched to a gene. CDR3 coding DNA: TGTGCCAGTAGTAGTCAAGCCGGGACAGTGGCTAACTATGGCTACACCTTC. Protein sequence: CASSSQAGTVANYGYTF.

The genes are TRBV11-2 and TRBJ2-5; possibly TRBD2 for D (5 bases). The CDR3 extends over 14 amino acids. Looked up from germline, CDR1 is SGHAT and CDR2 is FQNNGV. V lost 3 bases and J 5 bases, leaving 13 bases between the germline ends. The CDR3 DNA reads TGTGCCAGCAGCTTTGGGATACAGCGGGAGACCCAGTACTTC. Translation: CASSFGIQRETQYF.

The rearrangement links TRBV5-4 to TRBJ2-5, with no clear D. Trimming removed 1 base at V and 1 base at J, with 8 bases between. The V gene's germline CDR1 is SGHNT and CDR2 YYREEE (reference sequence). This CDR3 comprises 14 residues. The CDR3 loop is CASSLKSLQETQYF. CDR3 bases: TGTGCCAGCAGCTTGAAGAGCCTCCAAGAGACCCAGTACTTC.

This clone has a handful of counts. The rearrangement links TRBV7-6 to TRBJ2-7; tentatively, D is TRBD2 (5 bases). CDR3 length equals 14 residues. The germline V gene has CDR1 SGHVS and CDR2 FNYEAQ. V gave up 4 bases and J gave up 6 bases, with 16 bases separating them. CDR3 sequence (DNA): TGTGCCAGCAGCTCGGCCGGGGAACTGGGCGAGCAGTACTTC. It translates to CASSSAGELGEQYF.

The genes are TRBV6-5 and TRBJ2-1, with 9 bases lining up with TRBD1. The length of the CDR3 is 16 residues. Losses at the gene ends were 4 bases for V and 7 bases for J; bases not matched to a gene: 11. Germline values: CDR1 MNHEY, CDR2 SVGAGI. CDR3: CASSSRTGDGKNEQFF. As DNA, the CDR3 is TGTGCCAGCAGTTCACGGACAGGGGACGGGAAGAATGAGCAGTTCTTC.

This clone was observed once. Here the CDR3 reads CASSYSGHQNTGELFF. CDR3 DNA: TGTGCCAGCAGTTACTCGGGACACCAGAACACCGGGGAGCTGTTTTTT. V gene TRBV6-5 combines with J gene TRBJ2-2, with D tentatively TRBD1 (6 bases). The CDR3 runs to 16 residues. Per the germline V gene, CDR1 is MNHEY and CDR2 is SVGAGI. Trimming removed 0 bases from V and 1 base from J, with 9 bases in between.

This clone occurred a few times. The CDR3 sequence is CASSLKVIGSGNTIYF. In DNA, the CDR3 is TGTGCCAGCAGCTTAAAGGTTATCGGGTCTGGAAACACCATATATTTT. V usage is TRBV7-8 and J usage is TRBJ1-3; D is unresolved. Germline CDR1 SGHVS, CDR2 FQNEAQ. Trimming removed 2 bases from V and 1 base from J, with 12 bases in between. The CDR3 is made up of 16 amino acids.

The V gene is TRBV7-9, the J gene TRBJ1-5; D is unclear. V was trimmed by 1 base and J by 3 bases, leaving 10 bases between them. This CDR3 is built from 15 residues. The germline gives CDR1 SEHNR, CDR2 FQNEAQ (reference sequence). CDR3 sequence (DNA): TGTGCCAGCAGCTTAGGCATAAGCTCCAATCAGCCCCAGCATTTT. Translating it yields CASSLGISSNQPQHF.

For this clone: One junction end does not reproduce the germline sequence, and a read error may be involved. The CDR3 nucleotides are TGTGCTAGCAGCTTATTCCCCAGCGGGAGGGCTAGCACAGATACGCAGTATTTT. Translated: CASSLFPSGRASTDTQYF. The chain couples TRBV7-7 to TRBJ2-3; 10 bases line up with TRBD2. The CDR3 length is 18 residues. The germline gives CDR1 SSHAT, CDR2 FNYEAQ (reference sequence).

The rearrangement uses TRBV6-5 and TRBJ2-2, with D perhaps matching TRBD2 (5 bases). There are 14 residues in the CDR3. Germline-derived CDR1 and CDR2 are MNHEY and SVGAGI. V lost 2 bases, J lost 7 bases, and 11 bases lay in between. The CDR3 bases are TGTGCCAGCAGTTACCCTTCAGCGGTCGGGGAGCTGTTTTTT. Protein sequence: CASSYPSAVGELFF.

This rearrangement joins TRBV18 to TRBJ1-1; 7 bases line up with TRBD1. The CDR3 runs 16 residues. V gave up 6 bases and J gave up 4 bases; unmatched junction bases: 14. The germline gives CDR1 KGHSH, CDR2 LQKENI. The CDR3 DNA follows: TGTGCCAGCTCCCCTCCGGGACAGAGGGGAGGCACTGAAGCTTTCTTT. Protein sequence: CASSPPGQRGGTEAFF.

The DNA of the CDR3 is TGTGCCAGCAGTTACTCGTCGGGTGGCTATGGCTACACCTTC. This encodes CASSYSSGGYGYTF. The chain employs TRBV6-5 and TRBJ1-2; the D is unclear. Trimming cost V 0 bases and J 4 bases, with 9 bases left between them. Germline CDR1 MNHEY, CDR2 SVGAGI. CDR3 length equals 14 residues.

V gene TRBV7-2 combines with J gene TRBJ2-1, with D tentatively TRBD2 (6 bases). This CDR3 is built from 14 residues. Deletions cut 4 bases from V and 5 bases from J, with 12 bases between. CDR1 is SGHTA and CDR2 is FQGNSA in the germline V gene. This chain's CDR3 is CASSSRGSDNEQFF. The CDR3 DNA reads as TGTGCCAGCAGCTCTCGGGGGAGTGACAATGAGCAGTTCTTC.

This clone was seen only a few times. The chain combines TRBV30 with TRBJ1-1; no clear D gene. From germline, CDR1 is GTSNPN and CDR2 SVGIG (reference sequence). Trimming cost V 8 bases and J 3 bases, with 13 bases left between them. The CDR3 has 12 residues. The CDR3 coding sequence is TGTGCCGCGACTGGTCGGGACACTGAAGCTTTCTTT. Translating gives CAATGRDTEAFF.

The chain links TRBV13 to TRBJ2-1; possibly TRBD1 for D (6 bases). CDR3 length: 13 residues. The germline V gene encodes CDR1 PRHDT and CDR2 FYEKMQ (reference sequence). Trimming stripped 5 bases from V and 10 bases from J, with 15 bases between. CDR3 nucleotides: TGTGCCAGCAGCCAGGACAGCTTCAGGGAGCAGTTCTTC. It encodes CASSQDSFREQFF.

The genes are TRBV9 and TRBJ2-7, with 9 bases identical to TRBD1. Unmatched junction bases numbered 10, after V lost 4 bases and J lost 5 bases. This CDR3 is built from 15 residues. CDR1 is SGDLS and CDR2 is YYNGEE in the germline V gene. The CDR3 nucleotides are TGTGCCAGCAGCTACCGGGACAGGGTAGGCAACGAGCAGTACTTC. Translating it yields CASSYRDRVGNEQYF.

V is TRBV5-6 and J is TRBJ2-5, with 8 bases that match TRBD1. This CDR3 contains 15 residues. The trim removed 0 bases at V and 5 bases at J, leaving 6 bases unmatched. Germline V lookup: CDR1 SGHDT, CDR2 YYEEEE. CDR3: CASSLETGAEETQYF. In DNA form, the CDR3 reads TGTGCCAGCAGCTTGGAGACAGGGGCTGAGGAGACCCAGTACTTC.

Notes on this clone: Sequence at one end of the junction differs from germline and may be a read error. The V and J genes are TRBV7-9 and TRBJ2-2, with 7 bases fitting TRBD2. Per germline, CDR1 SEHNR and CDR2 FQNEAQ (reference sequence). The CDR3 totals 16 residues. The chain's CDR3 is CSSSHRLAPNTGELFF. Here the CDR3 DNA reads TGTTCCAGCAGCCACAGACTAGCCCCGAACACCGGGGAGCTGTTTTTT.

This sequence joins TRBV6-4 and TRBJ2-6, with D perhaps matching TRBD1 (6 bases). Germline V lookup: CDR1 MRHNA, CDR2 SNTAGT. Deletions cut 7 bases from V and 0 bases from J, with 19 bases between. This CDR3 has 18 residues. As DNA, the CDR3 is TGTGCCAGCACCACGGACAGTAAAACTCCCTCTGGGGCCAACGTCCTGACTTTC. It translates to CASTTDSKTPSGANVLTF.

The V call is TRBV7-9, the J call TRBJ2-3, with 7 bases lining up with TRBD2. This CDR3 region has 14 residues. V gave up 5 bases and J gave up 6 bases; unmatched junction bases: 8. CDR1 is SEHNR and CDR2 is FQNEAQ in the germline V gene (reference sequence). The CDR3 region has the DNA TGTGCCAGCAGCCCACGACTAGCATCGGATACGCAGTATTTT. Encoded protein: CASSPRLASDTQYF.

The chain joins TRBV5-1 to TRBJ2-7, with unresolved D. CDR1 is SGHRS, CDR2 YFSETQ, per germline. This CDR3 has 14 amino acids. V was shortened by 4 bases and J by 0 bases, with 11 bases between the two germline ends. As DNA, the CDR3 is TGCGCCAGCAGCCCTCTCACGAGCTCCTACGAGCAGTACTTC. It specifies CASSPLTSSYEQYF. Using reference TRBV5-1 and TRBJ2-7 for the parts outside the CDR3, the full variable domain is KAGVTQTPRYLIKTRGQQVTLSCSPISGHRSVSWYQQTPGQGLQFLFEYFSETQRNKGNFPGRFSGRQFSNSRSEMNVSTLELGDSALYLCASSPLTSSYEQYFGPGTRLTVT.